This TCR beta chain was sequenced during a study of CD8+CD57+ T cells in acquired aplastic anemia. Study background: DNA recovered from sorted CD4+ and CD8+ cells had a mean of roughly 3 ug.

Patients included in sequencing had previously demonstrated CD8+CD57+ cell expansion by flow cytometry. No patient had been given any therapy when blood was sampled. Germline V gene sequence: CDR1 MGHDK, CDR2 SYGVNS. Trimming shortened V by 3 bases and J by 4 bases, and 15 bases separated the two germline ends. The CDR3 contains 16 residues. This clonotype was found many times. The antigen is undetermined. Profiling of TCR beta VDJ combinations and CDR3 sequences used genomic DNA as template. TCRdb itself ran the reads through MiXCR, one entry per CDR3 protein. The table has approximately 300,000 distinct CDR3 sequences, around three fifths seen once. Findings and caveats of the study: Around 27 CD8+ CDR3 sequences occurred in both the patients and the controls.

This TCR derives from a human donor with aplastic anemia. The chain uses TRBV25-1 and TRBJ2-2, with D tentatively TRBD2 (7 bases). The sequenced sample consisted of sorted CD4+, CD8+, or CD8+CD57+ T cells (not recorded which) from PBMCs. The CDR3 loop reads CASSDPGGGATGELFF. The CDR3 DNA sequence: TGTGCCAGCAGTGATCCGGGGGGCGGCGCCACCGGGGAGCTGTTTTTT.